Described below is a single T cell receptor (beta chain) sequence and its context. The sample belongs to a study of TIL therapy for anti-PD-1-resistant metastatic lung cancer. Study-level background: Most patients had lung adenocarcinoma; a few tumors were EGFR-mutant, two ALK-rearranged; half smoked currently or formerly. Tumors carried a median about 1.6 non-synonymous mutations per megabase.

This was the immunoSEQ v3 assay. Survey-level samples got 2 million or so read pairs; deep-level samples got about 4.5-6.5 million. Only in-frame clones appear in the TCRdb table, and some are missing; sequencing was by immunoSEQ multiplex PCR. Here the sample spans roughly 11,000 clones, 80% being singletons. The CDR3 is 14 residues long. Trimming left V 9 bases short and J 4 bases short, with 15 bases between. Germline V lookup: CDR1 LNHDA, CDR2 SQIVND (reference sequence). This sample's time point: pre-treatment sample, taken before nivolumab and TIL therapy. Sequencing was performed on blood, taken at baseline. This clonotype originated in a person between 30 and 79 years old with non-small cell lung cancer. The chain is built from TRBV19 and TRBJ1-4, with D possibly matching TRBD1 (5 bases). The CDR3 here is CASDKGALNEKLFF. Here the CDR3 DNA reads TGTGCCAGCGACAAAGGGGCCCTTAATGAAAAACTGTTTTTT.